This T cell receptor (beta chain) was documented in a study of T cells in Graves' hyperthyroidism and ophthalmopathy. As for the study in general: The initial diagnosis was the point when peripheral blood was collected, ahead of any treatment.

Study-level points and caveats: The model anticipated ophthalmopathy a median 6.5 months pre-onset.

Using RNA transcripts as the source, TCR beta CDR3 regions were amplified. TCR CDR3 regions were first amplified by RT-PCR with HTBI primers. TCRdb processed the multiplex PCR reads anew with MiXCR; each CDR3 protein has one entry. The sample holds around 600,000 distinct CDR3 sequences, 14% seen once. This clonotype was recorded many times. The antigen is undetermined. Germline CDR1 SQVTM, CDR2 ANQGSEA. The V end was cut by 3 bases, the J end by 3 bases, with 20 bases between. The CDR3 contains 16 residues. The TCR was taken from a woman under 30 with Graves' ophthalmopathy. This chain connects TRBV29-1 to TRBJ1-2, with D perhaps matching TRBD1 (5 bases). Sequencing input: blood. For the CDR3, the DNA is TGCAGCGTTGATTCCCCCTCGGGGGAGGGCTACTATGGCTACACCTTC. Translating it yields CSVDSPSGEGYYGYTF. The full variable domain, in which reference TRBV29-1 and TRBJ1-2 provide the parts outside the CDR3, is SAVISQKPSRDICQRGTSLTIQCQVDSQVTMMFWYRQQPGQSLTLIATANQGSEATYESGFVIDKFPISRPNLTFSTLTVSNMSPEDSSIYLCSVDSPSGEGYYGYTFGSGTRLTVV.